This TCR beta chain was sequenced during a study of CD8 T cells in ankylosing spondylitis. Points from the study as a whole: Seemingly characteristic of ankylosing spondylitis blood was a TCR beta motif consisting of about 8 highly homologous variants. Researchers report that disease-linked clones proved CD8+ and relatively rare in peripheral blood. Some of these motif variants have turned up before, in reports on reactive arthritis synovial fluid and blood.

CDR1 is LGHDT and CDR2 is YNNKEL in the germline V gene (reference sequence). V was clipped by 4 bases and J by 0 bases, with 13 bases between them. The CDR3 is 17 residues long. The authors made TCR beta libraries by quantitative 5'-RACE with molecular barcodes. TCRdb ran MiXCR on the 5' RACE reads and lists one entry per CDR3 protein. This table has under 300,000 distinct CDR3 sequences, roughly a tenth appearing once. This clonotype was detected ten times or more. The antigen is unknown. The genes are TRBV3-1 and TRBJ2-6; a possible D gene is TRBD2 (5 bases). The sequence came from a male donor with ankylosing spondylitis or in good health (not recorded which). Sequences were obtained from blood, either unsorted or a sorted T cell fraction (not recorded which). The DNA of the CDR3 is TGTGCCAGCAGCCCCCGGACTTCCCACTCTGGGGCCAACGTCCTGACTTTC. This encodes CASSPRTSHSGANVLTF.